This T cell receptor (beta chain) stems from a study of post-analysis software for immune sequencing data. Study results and limitations: Elevated frequency relative to controls characterized four or five TRBV segments in patients, TRBV5-6, TRBV5-1 and TRBV20-1 among them. People with multiple sclerosis had a significantly lower normalized Chao1 diversity than controls did. Under the F measure, samples that were prepared in one batch clustered strongly together.

Presence of unique molecular identifiers characterized the TCR beta cDNA libraries. MiXCR, applied by TCRdb to the PCR reads, yields one record per CDR3 protein. This table has some 890,000 distinct CDR3 sequences, under 70% appearing once. With regard to this clonotype: Its antigen is as yet unknown.

This CDR3 comprises 15 residues. The V end lost 4 bases, the J end lost 2 bases, and 16 bases lay between the germline ends. Germline CDR1 and CDR2: SGHRS and YFSETQ. This sequence originates from a girl aged 10 to 17 with multiple sclerosis. This chain links TRBV5-1 with TRBJ2-7, with a tentative D call TRBD1 (5 bases). Sequenced input: blood. The DNA of the CDR3 is TGCGCCAGCAGCGCAATGGGCAGGGAAGCCTACGAGCAGTACTTC. Protein product: CASSAMGREAYEQYF. The complete variable domain, with remaining parts taken from reference TRBV5-1 and TRBJ2-7, reads KAGVTQTPRYLIKTRGQQVTLSCSPISGHRSVSWYQQTPGQGLQFLFEYFSETQRNKGNFPGRFSGRQFSNSRSEMNVSTLELGDSALYLCASSAMGREAYEQYFGPGTRLTVT.